The 20 T cell receptor beta chains presented below share a single source sample, sequenced in a study of T cell responses to AZD1222 COVID-19 vaccine. This table comes from immunoSEQ multiplex PCR, and its TCRdb copy is limited to in-frame clones, with some not included. The sample has roughly 100,000 clones, 87% seen once; the top ten hold less than 2.5%. The sequences come from peripheral blood, collected 28 days after the second AZD1222 dose. The receptors here all came from an adult who received the AZD1222 COVID-19 vaccine.

This rearrangement joins TRBV7-9 to TRBJ2-2; D is ambiguous. The CDR3 runs 13 residues. V was trimmed by 3 bases and J by 6 bases, leaving 8 bases between them. In germline, CDR1 is SEHNR, CDR2 FQNEAQ (reference sequence). The CDR3 DNA sequence: TGTGCCAGCAGCTTTACCAGTCCCGGGGAGCTGTTTTTT. Its protein product is CASSFTSPGELFF. Full variable domain (missing parts from reference TRBV7-9 and TRBJ2-2): DTGVSQNPRHKITKRGQNVTFRCDPISEHNRLYWYRQTLGQGPEFLTYFQNEAQLEKSRLLSDRFSAERPKGSFSTLEIQRTEQGDSAMYLCASSFTSPGELFFGEGSRLTVL.

The chain combines TRBV18 with TRBJ2-5, with D perhaps assigned TRBD1 or TRBD2 (5 bases each). CDR1 is KGHSH and CDR2 is LQKENI in the germline V gene. Trimming took 3 bases from V and 3 from J, leaving 14 bases between them. The CDR3 has 15 amino acids. The CDR3 sequence is CASSPAGRVEETQYF. The CDR3, as DNA: TGTGCCAGCTCACCTGCAGGGAGAGTAGAAGAGACCCAGTACTTC.

This chain connects TRBV27 to TRBJ1-1; 9 bases fit TRBD1. CDR3 length equals 13 residues. Germline CDR1 is MNHEY and CDR2 is SMNVEV (reference sequence). V lost 7 bases and J lost 9; bases outside the gene matches: 9. The CDR3 loop is CASTRTGEDKAFF. The DNA of the CDR3 is TGTGCCAGCACCCGGACAGGGGAGGATAAAGCTTTCTTT.

The chain recombines TRBV4-3 with TRBJ1-5, with unresolved D. Deletions cut 5 bases from V and 0 bases from J, with 8 bases between. The CDR3 is 14 amino acids. CDR1 is LGHNA, CDR2 YSLEER, per germline. CDR3 bases: TGCGCCAGCAGCACCAGGATTAGCAATCAGCCCCAGCATTTT. Amino acids: CASSTRISNQPQHF.

The rearrangement links TRBV4-2 to TRBJ2-7; 10 bases match TRBD1. The CDR3 length is 16 residues. Trimming cost V 3 bases and J 6 bases; bases outside gene matches: 11. Germline V CDR1 and CDR2: LGHNA, YNFKEQ. As DNA, the CDR3 is TGTGCCAGCAGCCAGGCAAATCCGGGACAGGGGTTCGAGCAGTACTTC. It specifies CASSQANPGQGFEQYF.

V gene TRBV5-6 combines with J gene TRBJ1-2; D gene ambiguous. This CDR3 is 15 amino acids long. Germline-derived CDR1 and CDR2 are SGHDT and YYEEEE. V lost 0 bases and J 3 bases, leaving 12 bases between the germline ends. This CDR3 is CASSLDGGVDYGYTF. The DNA for the CDR3 is TGTGCCAGCAGCTTGGACGGCGGGGTGGACTATGGCTACACCTTC.

In the case of this clone: The junction does not match germline at one end; this may be a read error. V gene TRBV7-7 combines with J gene TRBJ2-5; TRBD1 is a possible D gene (5 bases). The CDR3 is made up of 13 amino acids. From germline, CDR1 is SSHAT and CDR2 FNYEAQ (reference sequence). CDR3 loop: CASSLGVPETQYF. The CDR3 DNA follows: TGTGCTAGCAGCTTAGGGGTCCCAGAGACCCAGTACTTC.

The chain has TRBV10-1 and TRBJ2-1; unclear D gene. With 3 bases removed from V and 10 bases from J, the gap between germline ends came to 13 bases. This CDR3 has 13 residues. Germline V gene data show CDR1 as WNHNN and CDR2 as SYGVQD (reference sequence). CDR3 sequence: CASSDGAAPEQFF. As DNA, the CDR3 is TGCGCCAGCAGTGACGGCGCGGCCCCGGAGCAGTTCTTC.

The chain combines TRBV7-3 with TRBJ2-1; D is unclear. The CDR3 is 13 residues long. Per germline, CDR1 SGHTA and CDR2 FQGTGA. V shed 3 bases and J shed 7 bases, with 10 bases lying between them. The CDR3 loop reads CASSFGLGNEQFF. CDR3 in DNA: TGTGCCAGCAGCTTTGGGTTGGGAAATGAGCAGTTCTTC. Complete variable domain (other parts from reference TRBV7-3 and TRBJ2-1): GAGVSQTPSNKVTEKGKYVELRCDPISGHTALYWYRQSLGQGPEFLIYFQGTGAADDSGLPNDRFFAVRPEGSVSTLKIQRTERGDSAVYLCASSFGLGNEQFFGPGTRLTVL.

The genes are TRBV9 and TRBJ2-7, with a tentative D call TRBD2 (6 bases). The CDR3 totals 15 residues. Between the trimmed V and J ends, which lost 0 bases and 4 bases, there was a span of 14 bases. CDR1 and CDR2 from the germline V gene are SGDLS and YYNGEE. CDR3 loop: CASSVGLAKAYEQYF. The CDR3, as DNA: TGTGCCAGCAGCGTAGGGCTAGCGAAAGCTTACGAGCAGTACTTC.

The CDR3 sequence is CASRTSGFQETQYF. The CDR3 DNA sequence: TGCGCCAGCAGGACTAGCGGGTTCCAAGAGACCCAGTACTTC. This chain connects TRBV5-1 to TRBJ2-5; TRBD2 matches at 10 bases. Germline CDR1 and CDR2: SGHRS and YFSETQ. J lost 1 base, V lost 5 bases, and 2 bases had no gene match. This CDR3 spans 14 amino acids. The full variable domain, completed using reference TRBV5-1 and TRBJ2-5, is KAGVTQTPRYLIKTRGQQVTLSCSPISGHRSVSWYQQTPGQGLQFLFEYFSETQRNKGNFPGRFSGRQFSNSRSEMNVSTLELGDSALYLCASRTSGFQETQYFGPGTRLLVL.

This clone was observed once. V usage is TRBV5-1 and J usage is TRBJ1-4, with 7 nucleotides matching TRBD1. Germline CDR1 is SGHRS and CDR2 is YFSETQ. Losses at the gene ends were 2 bases for V and 3 bases for J; bases not matched to a gene: 7. The CDR3 has 16 amino acids. Here the CDR3 DNA reads TGCGCCAGCAGCTTAGGTCAGGGGGAAGCTAATGAAAAACTGTTTTTT. Its protein is CASSLGQGEANEKLFF.

J is TRBJ2-3 and V is TRBV7-9, with 10 bases lining up with TRBD2. V lost 1 base to trimming and J lost 9 bases; unmatched junction nucleotides: 7. The CDR3 consists of 15 residues. Germline values: CDR1 SEHNR, CDR2 FQNEAQ (reference sequence). The DNA for the CDR3 is TGTGCCAGCAGCTTAGGGTCTAGCGGGAGAGGGACGCAGTATTTT. Its protein product is CASSLGSSGRGTQYF.

The chain links TRBV4-3 to TRBJ2-5, with 7 bases matching TRBD2. The CDR3 runs 15 residues. Germline lookup yields CDR1 LGHNA and CDR2 YSLEER. V lost 0 bases and J lost 5; bases outside the gene matches: 6. The CDR3 sequence is CASSQDRGSGETQYF. The CDR3 DNA follows: TGCGCCAGCAGCCAAGATCGCGGGAGCGGGGAGACCCAGTACTTC.

This chain's CDR3 is CASSGARVRDNYGYTF. The CDR3 region has the DNA TGTGCCAGCAGTGGGGCTCGGGTCCGCGATAACTATGGCTACACCTTC. The V gene is TRBV28, the J gene TRBJ1-2, with TRBD1 as a possible D gene (5 bases). Trimming left V 5 bases short and J 1 base short, with 17 bases between. The CDR3 spans 16 residues. Germline V gene sequence: CDR1 MDHEN, CDR2 SYDVKM.

This clone appeared once. This rearrangement joins TRBV7-2 to TRBJ2-3; TRBD2 agrees at 13 bases. Germline V gene data show CDR1 as SGHTA and CDR2 as FQGNSA. V dropped 1 base and J dropped 6; count of bases not matched to a gene: 4. The length of the CDR3 is 16 residues. This CDR3 is CASSLGTSGSIDTQYF. CDR3 DNA sequence: TGTGCCAGCAGCTTAGGGACTAGCGGGAGCATTGATACGCAGTATTTT.

The rearrangement joins TRBV2 to TRBJ1-5; 7 nucleotides align to TRBD1. After removal of 5 bases from V and 0 bases from J, the junction contained 13 bases not matched to a gene. Per the germline V gene, CDR1 is SNHLY and CDR2 is FYNNEI. The CDR3 is made up of 18 amino acids. Here the CDR3 DNA reads TGTGCCAGCAGTAAACCGGGACAGAATATCGATAGCAATCAGCCCCAGCATTTT. It encodes CASSKPGQNIDSNQPQHF.

V and J are TRBV5-1 and TRBJ2-3, with D perhaps TRBD2 (6 bases). CDR3 size: 16 residues. Germline V CDR1 and CDR2: SGHRS, YFSETQ. The V end was cut by 1 base, the J end by 0 bases, with 12 bases between. CDR3: CASSLRIAESTDTQYF. DNA for the CDR3: TGCGCCAGCAGCTTGAGAATAGCGGAGAGCACAGATACGCAGTATTTT.

The chain uses TRBV10-3 and TRBJ2-1; 9 bases are shared with TRBD2. The ends lost 4 bases at V and 3 bases at J; junction bases unmatched: 4. Germline CDR1 is ENHRY and CDR2 is SYGVKD. This CDR3 has 15 amino acids. CDR3 protein: CAISGAGGFYNEQFF. The CDR3 DNA is TGTGCCATCAGTGGAGCGGGAGGTTTCTACAATGAGCAGTTCTTC.

The chain carries TRBV5-5 and TRBJ2-1; TRBD1 matches 7 bases. V was pared by 5 bases and J by 8 bases, with 4 bases of the junction left unmatched. Germline CDR1 and CDR2: SGHKS and YYEKEE (reference sequence). The CDR3 spans 12 residues. The DNA for the CDR3 is TGTGCCAGCAGTCGACAGGGCGATGAGCAGTTCTTC. Amino acids: CASSRQGDEQFF.